The next 13 T cell receptor beta chains were all read from a single sample in a study of blood T cell repertoires in COVID-19. The protocol was immunoSEQ multiplex PCR, while the TCRdb copy is restricted to in-frame clones and leaves out a portion. This sample carries around 200,000 clones, approximately 86% of them seen once, and the ten largest clones take roughly 7.3%. The sequencing sample was made of peripheral blood. These receptor sequences come from an elderly woman in a cohort sampled during active or convalescent COVID-19.

The chain links TRBV6-5 to TRBJ1-2; 7 positions match TRBD1. The germline CDR1 and CDR2 sequences are MNHEY and SVGAGI. The CDR3 extends over 14 amino acids. With 5 bases clipped from V and 8 bases from J, the junction kept 11 bases outside the gene matches. CDR3 in DNA: TGTGCCAGCAGTACTACTACAGGGGCCTGGGGCTACACCTTC. This translates into CASSTTTGAWGYTF.

This clone was picked up a small number of times. The gene calls are TRBV10-3 and TRBJ2-7; D is perhaps TRBD1 (6 bases). V was shortened by 3 bases and J by 2 bases, with 20 bases between the two germline ends. Per the germline V gene, CDR1 is ENHRY and CDR2 is SYGVKD. The CDR3 sequence is 17 residues long. The CDR3 DNA reads TGTGCCATCAGTGAACTCCCTCAGGGGCGGACCCCCTACGAGCAGTACTTC. Translating gives CAISELPQGRTPYEQYF.

The J gene is TRBJ1-1, the V gene TRBV9, with 10 bases aligning to TRBD1. Germline values: CDR1 SGDLS, CDR2 YYNGEE. The CDR3 runs 16 residues. V lost 0 bases to trimming and J lost 4 bases; unmatched junction nucleotides: 6. The CDR3 coding sequence is TGTGCCAGCAGCGTAGCGGACGGACAGGGGGGCACTGAAGCTTTCTTT. Its translation is CASSVADGQGGTEAFF.

The chain uses TRBV7-8 and TRBJ2-7, with 10 bases that match TRBD1. The CDR3 has 14 residues. Trimming took 5 bases from V and 7 from J; bases not matched to a gene: 8. In germline, CDR1 is SGHVS, CDR2 FQNEAQ. For the CDR3, the DNA is TGTGCCAGCAGCCCCGACAGGGGGCGGTGGGAGCAGTACGTC. It translates to CASSPDRGRWEQYV.

The rearrangement links TRBV18 to TRBJ2-6; no reliable D call. Trimming cost V 0 bases and J 9 bases, with 6 bases left between them. Germline CDR1 and CDR2: KGHSH and LQKENI. The CDR3 is 13 residues long. The CDR3 sequence is CASSPPGFNVLTF. CDR3 in DNA: TGTGCCAGCTCACCACCGGGCTTCAACGTCCTGACTTTC.

V and J are TRBV10-3 and TRBJ2-5; 12 bases agree with TRBD2. The CDR3 covers 16 residues. Germline values: CDR1 ENHRY, CDR2 SYGVKD. Trimming removed 8 bases from V and 2 bases from J; junction bases left unmatched: 9. The CDR3 DNA reads as TGTGCCATCTCTCAGGGGCTAGCGGGGGGGCAAGAGACCCAGTACTTC. This encodes CAISQGLAGGQETQYF.

The V gene is TRBV27, the J gene TRBJ1-2; D is ambiguous. Trimming cost V 0 bases and J 5 bases, with 13 bases left between them. Germline CDR1 and CDR2: MNHEY and SMNVEV (reference sequence). The CDR3 sequence is 15 residues long. As DNA, the CDR3 is TGTGCCAGCAGTTTATCAGGAGCGGGTCCTTATGGCTACACCTTC. It codes for CASSLSGAGPYGYTF.

This clone was seen only a few times. The rearrangement joins TRBV6-5 to TRBJ1-5; D unresolved. Germline CDR1 is MNHEY and CDR2 is SVGAGI. Trimming left V 8 bases short and J 0 bases short, with 11 bases between. The CDR3 loop spans 14 amino acids. The CDR3, as DNA: TGTGCCAGCCGATCAGGCAGTAGCAATCAGCCCCAGCATTTT. Its protein product is CASRSGSSNQPQHF.

This clone was picked up one time. V is TRBV10-2 and J is TRBJ1-6; possible D gene TRBD1, 6 bases. Germline V gives CDR1 WSHSY, CDR2 SAAADI. V was cut by 9 bases and J by 7 bases, with 13 bases left in between. CDR3 length equals 13 residues. CDR3 in DNA: TGCGCCAGAGCCGGGACACCAAATTCACCCCTCCACTTT. This codes for CARAGTPNSPLHF.

The CDR3 loop reads CASSRFGLSNTEAFF. The DNA of the CDR3 is TGTGCCAGCAGCCGGTTTGGGCTTTCCAACACTGAAGCTTTCTTT. V is TRBV7-9 and J is TRBJ1-1; D not certain. CDR1 and CDR2 from the germline V gene are SEHNR and FQNEAQ (reference sequence). With 5 bases removed from V and 2 bases from J, the gap between germline ends came to 15 bases. This CDR3 contains 15 residues.

V and J are TRBV9 and TRBJ2-2; 7 bases align to TRBD2. V dropped 1 base and J dropped 7; count of bases not matched to a gene: 4. CDR3 length: 14 amino acids. CDR1 is SGDLS, CDR2 YYNGEE, per germline. The CDR3 DNA follows: TGTGCCAGCAGCGTACGGGCTAGCGGCGGGGAGCTGTTTTTT. It codes for CASSVRASGGELFF.

The rearrangement links TRBV7-9 to TRBJ1-1; no clear D. Germline CDR1 SEHNR, CDR2 FQNEAQ (reference sequence). The CDR3 length is 12 residues. Between the trimmed V and J ends, which lost 4 bases and 2 bases, there was a span of 5 bases. CDR3 loop: CASSYSNTEAFF. The CDR3 nucleotides read TGTGCCAGCAGCTACAGTAACACTGAAGCTTTCTTT.

This chain connects TRBV11-3 to TRBJ2-3; 8 bases match TRBD2. The CDR3 consists of 14 residues. Trimming at V came to 5 bases and at J to 3 bases, leaving 4 bases not matched to a gene. From germline, CDR1 is SGHNT and CDR2 YENEEA. CDR3 sequence reads: CASSLRGGTDTQYF. Here the CDR3 DNA reads TGTGCCAGCAGCCTCCGGGGGGGGACAGATACGCAGTATTTT.